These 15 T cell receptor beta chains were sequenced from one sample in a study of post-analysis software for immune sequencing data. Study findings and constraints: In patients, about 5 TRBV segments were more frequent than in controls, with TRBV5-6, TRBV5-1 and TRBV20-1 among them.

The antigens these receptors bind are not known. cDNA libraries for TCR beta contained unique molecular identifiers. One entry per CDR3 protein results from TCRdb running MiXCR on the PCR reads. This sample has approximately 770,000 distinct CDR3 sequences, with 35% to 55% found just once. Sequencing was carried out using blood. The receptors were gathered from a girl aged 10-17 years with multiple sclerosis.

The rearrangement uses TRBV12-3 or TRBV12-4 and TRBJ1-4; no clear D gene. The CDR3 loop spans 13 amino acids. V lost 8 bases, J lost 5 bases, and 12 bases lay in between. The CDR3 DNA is TGTGCCAGCTCCCAGCAACCAAATGAAAAACTGTTTTTT. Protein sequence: CASSQQPNEKLFF.

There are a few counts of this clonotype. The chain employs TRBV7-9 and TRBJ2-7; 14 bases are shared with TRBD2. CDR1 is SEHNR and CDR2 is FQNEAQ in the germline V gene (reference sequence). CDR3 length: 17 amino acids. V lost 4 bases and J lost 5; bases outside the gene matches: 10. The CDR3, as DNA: TGTGCCAGCAGCTCGGGGGGACTAGCGGGAGCCTTCGACGAGCAGTACTTC. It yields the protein CASSSGGLAGAFDEQYF.

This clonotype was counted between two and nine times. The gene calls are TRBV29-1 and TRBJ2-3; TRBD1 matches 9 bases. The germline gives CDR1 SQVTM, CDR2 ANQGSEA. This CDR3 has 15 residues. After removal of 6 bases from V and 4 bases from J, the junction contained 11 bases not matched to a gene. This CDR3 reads CSVVAGQGVPDTQYF. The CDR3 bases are TGCAGCGTGGTCGCGGGACAGGGAGTCCCAGATACGCAGTATTTT.

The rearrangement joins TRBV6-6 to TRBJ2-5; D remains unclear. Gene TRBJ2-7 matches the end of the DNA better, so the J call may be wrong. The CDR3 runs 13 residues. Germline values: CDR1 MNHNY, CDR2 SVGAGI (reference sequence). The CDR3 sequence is CASSWSVSYEQYF. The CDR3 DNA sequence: TGTGCCAGCAGTTGGAGTGTATCCTACGAGCAGTACTTC.

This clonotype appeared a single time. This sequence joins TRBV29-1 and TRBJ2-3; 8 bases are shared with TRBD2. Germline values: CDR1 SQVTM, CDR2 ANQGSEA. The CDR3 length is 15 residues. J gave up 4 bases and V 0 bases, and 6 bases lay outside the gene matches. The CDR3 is CSVEDYGRAPDTQYF. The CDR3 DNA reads TGCAGCGTTGAAGATTACGGGAGGGCCCCAGATACGCAGTATTTT.

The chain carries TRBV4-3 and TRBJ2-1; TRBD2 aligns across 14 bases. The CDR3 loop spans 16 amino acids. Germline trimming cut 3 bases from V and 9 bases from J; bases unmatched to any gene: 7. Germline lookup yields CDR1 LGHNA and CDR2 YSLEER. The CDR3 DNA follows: TGCGCCAGCAGCCAGGGACTAGCGGGAGCCCGAGGTGAGCAGTTCTTC. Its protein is CASSQGLAGARGEQFF.

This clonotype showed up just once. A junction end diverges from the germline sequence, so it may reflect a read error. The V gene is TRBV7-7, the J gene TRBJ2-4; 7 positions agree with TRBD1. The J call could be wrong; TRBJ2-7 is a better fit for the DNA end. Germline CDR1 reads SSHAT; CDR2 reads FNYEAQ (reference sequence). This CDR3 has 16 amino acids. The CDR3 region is CASSSAPTGQVGEQYF. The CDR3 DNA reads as TGTGCTAGCAGCTCAGCCCCTACAGGACAGGTCGGCGAGCAGTACTTC.

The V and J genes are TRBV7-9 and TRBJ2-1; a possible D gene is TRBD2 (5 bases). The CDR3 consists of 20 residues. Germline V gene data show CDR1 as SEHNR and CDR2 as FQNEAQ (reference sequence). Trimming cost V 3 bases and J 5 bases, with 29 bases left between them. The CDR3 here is CASSFPVRPSGTGTHNEQFF. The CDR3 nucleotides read TGTGCCAGCAGCTTTCCAGTAAGGCCATCGGGAACGGGCACGCACAATGAGCAGTTCTTC. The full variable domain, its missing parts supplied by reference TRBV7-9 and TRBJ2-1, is DTGVSQNPRHKITKRGQNVTFRCDPISEHNRLYWYRQTLGQGPEFLTYFQNEAQLEKSRLLSDRFSAERPKGSFSTLEIQRTEQGDSAMYLCASSFPVRPSGTGTHNEQFFGPGTRLTVL.

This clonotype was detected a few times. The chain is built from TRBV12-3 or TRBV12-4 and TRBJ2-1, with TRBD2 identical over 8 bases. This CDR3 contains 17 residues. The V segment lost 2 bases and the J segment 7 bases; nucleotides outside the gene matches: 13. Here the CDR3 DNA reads TGTGCCAGCAGTTTAAGGGCGGGAGGACTGCACGCAAATGAGCAGTTCTTC. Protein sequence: CASSLRAGGLHANEQFF.

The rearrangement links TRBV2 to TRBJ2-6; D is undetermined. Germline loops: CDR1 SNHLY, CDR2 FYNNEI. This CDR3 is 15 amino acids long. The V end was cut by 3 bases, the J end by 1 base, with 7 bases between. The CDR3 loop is CASSDWASGANVLTF. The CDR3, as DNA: TGTGCCAGCAGTGACTGGGCGTCTGGGGCCAACGTCCTGACTTTC.

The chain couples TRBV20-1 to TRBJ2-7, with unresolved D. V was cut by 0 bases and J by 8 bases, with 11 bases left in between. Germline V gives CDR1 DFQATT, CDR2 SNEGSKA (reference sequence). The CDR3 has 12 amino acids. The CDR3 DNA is TGCAGTGCTAGAGATCGAGGTCTGAAGCAGTACTTC. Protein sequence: CSARDRGLKQYF.

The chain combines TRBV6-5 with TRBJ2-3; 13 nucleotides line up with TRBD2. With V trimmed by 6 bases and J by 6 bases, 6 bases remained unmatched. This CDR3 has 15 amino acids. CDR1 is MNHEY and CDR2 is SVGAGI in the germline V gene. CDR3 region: CASRLAGGRLDTQYF. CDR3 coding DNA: TGTGCCAGCAGACTAGCGGGAGGGCGCTTGGATACGCAGTATTTT.

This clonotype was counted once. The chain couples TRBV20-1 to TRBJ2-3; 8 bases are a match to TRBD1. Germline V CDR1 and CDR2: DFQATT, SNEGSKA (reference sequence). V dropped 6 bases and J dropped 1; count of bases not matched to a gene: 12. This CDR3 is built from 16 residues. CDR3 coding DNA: TGCAGTGCCGACCGACCTCTGGACAGGGGCACAGATACGCAGTATTTT. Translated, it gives CSADRPLDRGTDTQYF.

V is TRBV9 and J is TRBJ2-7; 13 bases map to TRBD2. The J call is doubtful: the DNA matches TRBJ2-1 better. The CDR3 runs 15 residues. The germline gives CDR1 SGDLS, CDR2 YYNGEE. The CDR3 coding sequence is TGTGCCAGCGACAAGGGACTAGCGGGGTACAATGAGCAGTTCTTC. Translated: CASDKGLAGYNEQFF.

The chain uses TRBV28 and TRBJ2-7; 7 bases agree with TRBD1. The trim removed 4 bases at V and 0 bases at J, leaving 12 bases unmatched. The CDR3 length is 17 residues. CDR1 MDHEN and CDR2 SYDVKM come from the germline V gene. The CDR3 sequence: CASSYPVRDSSSYEQYF. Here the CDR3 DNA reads TGTGCCAGCAGTTACCCAGTCCGGGACAGCAGCTCCTACGAGCAGTACTTC.